The rows below give T cell receptor beta chains drawn from one sample of a study of blood T cell repertoires in COVID-19. The table came from immunoSEQ multiplex PCR; TCRdb's copy has only in-frame clones and leaves some out. The sample yields 85,000 to 100,000 clones, about 86% seen once. Sequencing was performed on peripheral blood. The receptors were sampled from a man in his fifties or sixties with acute or convalescent COVID-19. Both conserved end residues are part of each CDR3. A D gene is named only where the DNA matches it firmly. Clone size is stated in some rows and not others, as once, few, many or a class when expanded.

abundance	v_gene	d_gene	j_gene	CDR3aa	CDR3nt
NA	TRBV5-1	TRBD1	TRBJ1-1	CASSLGDRAPILGTEAFF	TGCGCCAGCAGCTTGGGGGACAGGGCCCCTATATTAGGGACTGAAGCTTTCTTT
NA	TRBV5-1	TRBD1	TRBJ2-5	CASKKGATSQRETQYF	TGCGCCAGCAAAAAGGGGGCAACTTCCCAGCGGGAGACCCAGTACTTC
NA	TRBV6-5	NA	TRBJ2-7	CASTDRRRYEQYF	TGTGCCAGCACCGACCGGCGGCGGTACGAGCAGTACTTC
NA	TRBV5-1	TRBD2	TRBJ2-7	CASSLVAGGLWEQYF	TGCGCCAGCAGCTTGGTAGCGGGAGGGCTTTGGGAGCAGTACTTC
NA	TRBV9	NA	TRBJ2-7	CASSVGPFRDEQYF	TGTGCCAGCAGCGTGGGGCCCTTCCGGGACGAGCAGTACTTC
NA	TRBV2	TRBD1	TRBJ2-5	CASKAGGLETQYF	TGTGCCAGCAAGGCAGGGGGCTTGGAGACCCAGTACTTC
NA	TRBV5-1	TRBD1	TRBJ2-5	CASSRDRAQETQYF	TGCGCCAGCAGCAGAGACAGGGCTCAAGAGACCCAGTACTTC
NA	TRBV19	NA	TRBJ1-6	CASKSSYNSPLHF	TGTGCCAGTAAGAGCTCCTATAATTCACCCCTCCACTTT
NA	TRBV11-3	NA	TRBJ2-1	CASSGTGNEQFF	TGTGCCAGCAGCGGCACAGGGAATGAGCAGTTCTTC
few	TRBV10-1	TRBD1	TRBJ2-3	CASSPDRGGTDTQYF	TGCGCCAGCAGTCCCGACAGGGGGGGCACAGATACGCAGTATTTT
once	TRBV30	NA	TRBJ2-7	CASSRQAEQYF	TGTGCCTCGTCTCGACAGGCCGAGCAGTACTTC
NA	TRBV4-3	NA	TRBJ2-7	CASSQASDRRKGEQYF	TGCGCCAGCAGCCAAGCGTCGGACAGACGCAAAGGGGAGCAGTACTTC
NA	TRBV5-1	NA	TRBJ1-2	CASSPLGHAGEGYTF	TGCGCCAGCAGCCCCTTGGGGCACGCGGGGGAAGGCTACACCTTC
NA	TRBV7-3	TRBD1	TRBJ1-1	CASSTRQGLNTEAFF	TGTGCCAGCAGCACGCGACAGGGATTGAACACTGAAGCTTTCTTT
NA	TRBV30	NA	TRBJ2-3	CAWSVNLPDTQYF	TGTGCCTGGAGCGTCAACTTGCCAGATACGCAGTATTTT
once	TRBV7-2	NA	TRBJ1-1	CASSLARHTEAFF	TGTGCCAGCAGCTTAGCGCGGCACACTGAAGCTTTCTTT
NA	TRBV29-1	NA	TRBJ1-2	CSVFEGGVGGYTF	TGCAGCGTTTTTGAAGGGGGGGTCGGTGGCTACACCTTC
NA	TRBV7-6	NA	TRBJ2-7	CASSVSGSYEQYF	TGTGCCAGCAGCGTATCAGGGTCCTACGAGCAGTACTTC
NA	TRBV6-1	TRBD1	TRBJ2-3	CASSDRGTGSYPDTQYF	TGTGCCAGCAGTGATCGGGGGACAGGGTCTTATCCAGATACGCAGTATTTT
few	TRBV18	NA	TRBJ1-4	CASSVREGEKLFF	TGTGCCAGCTCCGTCAGGGAAGGGGAAAAACTGTTTTTT
NA	TRBV5-1	TRBD1	TRBJ1-5	CASSLSGGNQPQHF	TGCGCCAGCAGCTTGTCAGGGGGAAATCAGCCCCAGCATTTT
once	TRBV27	NA	TRBJ2-7	CASSLSRQHHEQYF	TGTGCCAGCAGTTTATCGCGGCAACATCACGAGCAGTACTTC
NA	TRBV2	TRBD2	TRBJ2-1	CASSGTSGGRNNEQFF	TGTGCCAGCAGTGGTACTAGCGGGGGGAGAAACAATGAGCAGTTCTTC
NA	TRBV13	TRBD2	TRBJ2-7	CASSLLLAGGLAYEQYF	TGTGCCAGCAGCTTACTACTAGCGGGGGGCCTAGCCTACGAGCAGTACTTC
NA	TRBV18	NA	TRBJ2-1	CASSRAGGRSSYNEQFF	TGTGCCAGCTCACGCGCCGGGGGTAGGAGCTCCTACAATGAGCAGTTCTTC
once	TRBV29-1	TRBD1	TRBJ2-6	CSVRQGATGANVLTF	TGCAGCGTTAGACAGGGGGCGACCGGGGCCAACGTCCTGACTTTC
NA	TRBV11-3	NA	TRBJ1-1	CASSRERNTEAFF	TGTGCCAGCAGCCGGGAACGGAACACTGAAGCTTTCTTT
NA	TRBV18	TRBD1	TRBJ1-1	CASSQYTQGGNTEAFF	TGTGCCAGCTCCCAATACACGCAGGGGGGGAACACTGAAGCTTTCTTT
NA	TRBV9	NA	TRBJ1-2	CASSVDGYGYTF	TGTGCCAGCAGCGTAGACGGCTATGGCTACACCTTC
NA	TRBV18	TRBD2	TRBJ2-3	CASSPDSGGASDTQYF	TGTGCCAGCTCACCAGACAGCGGGGGGGCCTCAGATACGCAGTATTTT
NA	TRBV18	NA	TRBJ2-5	CASSRLTGSETQYF	TGTGCCAGCTCACGACTCACAGGGTCAGAGACCCAGTACTTC
NA	TRBV18	TRBD1	TRBJ1-6	CASSSDRGQLSYNSPLHF	TGTGCCAGCTCATCGGACAGGGGGCAGTTATCCTATAATTCACCCCTCCACTTT
NA	TRBV18	TRBD1	TRBJ1-2	CASSPGGQGIWGYTF	TGTGCCAGCTCACCTGGGGGACAGGGGATTTGGGGCTACACCTTC
NA	TRBV27	TRBD1	TRBJ1-2	CASRPSDRNYGYTF	TGTGCCAGCAGACCCTCGGACAGGAACTATGGCTACACCTTC
once	TRBV14	NA	TRBJ1-2	CASSQGRGYGYTF	TGTGCCAGCAGCCAAGGGAGGGGCTATGGCTACACCTTC
once	TRBV5-1	NA	TRBJ1-1	CASSLAGWGTEAFF	TGCGCCAGCAGCTTGGCGGGGTGGGGCACTGAAGCTTTCTTT
NA	TRBV7-8	NA	TRBJ2-7	CASSLAGRWDEQYF	TGTGCCAGCAGCTTGGCAGGGCGGTGGGACGAGCAGTACTTC
NA	TRBV7-2	NA	TRBJ1-1	CASRPRRGNTEAFF	TGTGCCAGCAGACCTCGAAGGGGAAACACTGAAGCTTTCTTT
NA	TRBV7-2	NA	TRBJ1-2	CASSLTANGYTF	TGTGCCAGCAGCTTGACAGCTAATGGCTACACCTTC
NA	TRBV6-5	NA	TRBJ1-2	CASSYSPLRRGGGYTF	TGTGCCAGCAGTTACTCGCCCCTGAGGAGGGGGGGTGGCTACACCTTC
NA	TRBV12-3/TRBV12-4	TRBD1	TRBJ2-7	CASRRQGAYEQYF	TGTGCCAGCAGGCGACAGGGGGCCTACGAGCAGTACTTC
NA	TRBV19	NA	TRBJ1-5	CASRKLNQPQHF	TGTGCCAGTAGAAAACTTAATCAGCCCCAGCATTTT
NA	TRBV6-5	TRBD1	TRBJ2-6	CASSRGRGANVLTF	TGTGCCAGCAGTAGGGGGCGTGGGGCCAACGTCCTGACTTTC
NA	TRBV20-1	NA	TRBJ1-2	CSARTAYGYTF	TGCAGTGCTAGGACAGCCTATGGCTACACCTTC
NA	TRBV6-1	NA	TRBJ1-2	CASSEIRAGIYGYTF	TGTGCCAGCAGTGAAATAAGGGCAGGGATCTATGGCTACACCTTC
NA	TRBV6-5	TRBD2	TRBJ2-1	CASSYAGGRYNEQFF	TGTGCCAGCAGTTACGCGGGGGGGAGGTACAATGAGCAGTTCTTC
NA	TRBV21-1	NA	TRBJ2-7	CASSKHQGDEQYF	TGTGCCAGCAGCAAACACCAGGGGGACGAGCAGTACTTC
once	TRBV6-5	TRBD1	TRBJ2-5	CASSSGQGKGETQYF	TGTGCCAGCAGTAGCGGACAGGGAAAAGGAGAGACCCAGTACTTC
NA	TRBV6-6	NA	TRBJ2-4	CASSYGDFLAKNIQYF	TGTGCCAGCAGTTACGGGGACTTTCTAGCCAAAAACATTCAGTACTTC